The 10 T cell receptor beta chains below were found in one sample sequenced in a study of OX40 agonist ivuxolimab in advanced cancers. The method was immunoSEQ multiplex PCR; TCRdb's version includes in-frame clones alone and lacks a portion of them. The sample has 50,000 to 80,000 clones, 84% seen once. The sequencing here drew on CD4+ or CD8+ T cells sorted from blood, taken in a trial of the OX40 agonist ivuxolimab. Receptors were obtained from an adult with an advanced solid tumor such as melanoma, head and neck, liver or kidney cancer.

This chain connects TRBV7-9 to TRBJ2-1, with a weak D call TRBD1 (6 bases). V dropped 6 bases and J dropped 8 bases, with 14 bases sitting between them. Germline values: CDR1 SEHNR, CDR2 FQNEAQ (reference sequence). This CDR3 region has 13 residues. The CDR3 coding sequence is TGTGCCAGCAGAGCAGGGGATACGGATGAGCAGTTCTTC. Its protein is CASRAGDTDEQFF. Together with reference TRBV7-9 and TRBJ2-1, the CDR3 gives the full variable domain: DTGVSQNPRHKITKRGQNVTFRCDPISEHNRLYWYRQTLGQGPEFLTYFQNEAQLEKSRLLSDRFSAERPKGSFSTLEIQRTEQGDSAMYLCASRAGDTDEQFFGPGTRLTVL.

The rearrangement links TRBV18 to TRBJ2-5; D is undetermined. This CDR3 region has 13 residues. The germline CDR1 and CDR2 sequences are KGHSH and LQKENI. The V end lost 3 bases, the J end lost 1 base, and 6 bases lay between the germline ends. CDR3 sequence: CASSPRLQETQYF. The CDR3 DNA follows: TGTGCCAGCTCACCTCGTCTCCAAGAGACCCAGTACTTC.

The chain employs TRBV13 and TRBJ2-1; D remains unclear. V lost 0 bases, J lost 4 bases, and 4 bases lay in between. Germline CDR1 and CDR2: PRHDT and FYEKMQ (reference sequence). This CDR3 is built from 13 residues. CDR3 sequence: CASSLGGYNEQFF. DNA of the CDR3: TGTGCCAGCAGCTTAGGAGGTTACAATGAGCAGTTCTTC. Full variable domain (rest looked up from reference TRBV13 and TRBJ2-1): AAGVIQSPRHLIKEKRETATLKCYPIPRHDTVYWYQQGPGQDPQFLISFYEKMQSDKGSIPDRFSAQQFSDYHSELNMSSLELGDSALYFCASSLGGYNEQFFGPGTRLTVL.

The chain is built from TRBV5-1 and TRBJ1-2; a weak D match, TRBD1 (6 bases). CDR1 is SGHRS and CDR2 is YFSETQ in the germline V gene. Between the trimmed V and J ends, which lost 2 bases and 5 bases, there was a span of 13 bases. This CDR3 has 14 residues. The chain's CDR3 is CASSLQGGQYGYTF. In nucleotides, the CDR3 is TGCGCCAGCAGCTTACAGGGAGGGCAATATGGCTACACCTTC.

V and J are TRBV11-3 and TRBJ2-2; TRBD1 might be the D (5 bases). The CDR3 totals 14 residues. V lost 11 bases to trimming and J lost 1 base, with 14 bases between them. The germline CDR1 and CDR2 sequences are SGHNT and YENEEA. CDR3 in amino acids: CASSAQENTGELFF. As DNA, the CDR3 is TGTGCCTCAAGCGCACAGGAGAACACCGGGGAGCTGTTTTTT.

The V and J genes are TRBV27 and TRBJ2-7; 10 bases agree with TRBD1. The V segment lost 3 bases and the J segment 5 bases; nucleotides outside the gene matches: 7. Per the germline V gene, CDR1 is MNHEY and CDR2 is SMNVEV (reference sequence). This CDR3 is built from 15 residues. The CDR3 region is CASSFHGQGVNEQYF. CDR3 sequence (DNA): TGTGCCAGCAGTTTCCACGGACAGGGGGTGAACGAGCAGTACTTC.

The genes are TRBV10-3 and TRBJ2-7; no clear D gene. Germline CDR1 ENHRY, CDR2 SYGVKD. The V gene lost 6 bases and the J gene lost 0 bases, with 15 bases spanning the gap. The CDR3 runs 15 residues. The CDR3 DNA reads TGTGCCATCAGCCCCGCTAATAGGAGCTCCTACGAGCAGTACTTC. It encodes CAISPANRSSYEQYF.

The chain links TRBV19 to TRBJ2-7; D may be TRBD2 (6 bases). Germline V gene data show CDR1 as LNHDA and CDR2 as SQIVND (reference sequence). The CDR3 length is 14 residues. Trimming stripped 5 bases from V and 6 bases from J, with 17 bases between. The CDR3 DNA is TGTGCCAGTAGTCCGACTAGAACAGTGCGCGAGCAGTACTTC. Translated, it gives CASSPTRTVREQYF.

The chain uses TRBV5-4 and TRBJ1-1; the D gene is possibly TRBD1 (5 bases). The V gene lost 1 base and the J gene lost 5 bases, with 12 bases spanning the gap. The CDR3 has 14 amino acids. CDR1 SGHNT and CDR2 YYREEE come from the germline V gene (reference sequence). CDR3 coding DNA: TGTGCCAGCAGCTTGTACAGGAGCGGGACTGAAGCTTTCTTT. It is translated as CASSLYRSGTEAFF.

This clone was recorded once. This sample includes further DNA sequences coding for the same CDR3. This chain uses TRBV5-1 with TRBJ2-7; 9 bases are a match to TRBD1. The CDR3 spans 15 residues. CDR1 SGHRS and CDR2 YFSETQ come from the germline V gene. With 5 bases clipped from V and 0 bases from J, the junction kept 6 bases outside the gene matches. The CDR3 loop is CASSTTGGRSYEQYF. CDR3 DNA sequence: TGCGCCAGCAGTACGACAGGGGGACGCTCCTACGAGCAGTACTTC.